A single sample is the source of the 4 T cell receptor beta chains below, sequenced in a study of CD8 T cells in Susac syndrome. Reverse transcription used about 0.45 to 1 ug RNA and random hexamers. Using its own MiXCR run on the immunoSEQ multiplex PCR reads, TCRdb lists one record per CDR3 protein. The sample holds under 200,000 distinct CDR3 sequences, approximately 95% seen once. What was sequenced was CD8+ T cells from PBMCs. The receptors come from a human donor with multiple sclerosis.

This clonotype appeared a single time. The chain combines TRBV5-1 with TRBJ1-2; D is ambiguous. The CDR3 totals 13 residues. The germline V gene has CDR1 SGHRS and CDR2 YFSETQ. Deletions cut 1 base from V and 8 bases from J, with 12 bases between. As DNA, the CDR3 is TGCGCCAGCAGCTTGTGGCCGGAGCCAGGCTACACCTTC. This encodes CASSLWPEPGYTF.

V gene TRBV24-1 combines with J gene TRBJ2-3; perhaps D is TRBD1 or TRBD2 (6 bases each). Trimming cost V 2 bases and J 4 bases, with 15 bases left between them. Germline-derived CDR1 and CDR2 are KGHDR and SFDVKD. This CDR3 is 16 amino acids long. The CDR3 here is CATSDSGAYGSDTQYF. CDR3 in DNA: TGTGCCACCAGTGATTCGGGGGCCTACGGATCAGATACGCAGTATTTT.

The chain links TRBV24-1 to TRBJ2-1; D is uncertain. Germline values: CDR1 KGHDR, CDR2 SFDVKD. The V end lost 0 bases, the J end lost 5 bases, and 4 bases lay between the germline ends. This CDR3 is built from 13 residues. The CDR3 region is CATSDLHDNEQFF. The CDR3, as DNA: TGTGCCACCAGTGATTTGCATGACAATGAGCAGTTCTTC.

CDR3 sequence (DNA): TGTGCCTGGAGTGTACCCGACAGAAGCAATCAGCCCCAGCATTTT. Amino acid sequence: CAWSVPDRSNQPQHF. The genes are TRBV30 and TRBJ1-5, with D possibly matching TRBD1 (5 bases). CDR3 length equals 15 residues. Germline lookup yields CDR1 GTSNPN and CDR2 SVGIG (reference sequence). Trimming cost V 0 bases and J 1 base, with 10 bases left between them.